This is a list of T cell receptor beta chains from one sample in a study of cytomegalovirus exposure and HLA in healthy donors. Here immunoSEQ multiplex PCR was the method, and the copy in TCRdb shows in-frame clones only, minus some. The table records roughly 180,000 clones, around 74% of them present only once. Sequencing used PBMCs. These receptors all stem from a male donor in good health and CMV-seronegative. CDR3s include the opening cysteine and the closing phenylalanine or tryptophan. A D gene is named only where the DNA matches it firmly. Size values are once, few and many counts, or a class for expanded clones, and some rows have none.

J gene,D gene,V gene,clone size,CDR3 protein,CDR3 DNA
TRBJ2-7,TRBD1,TRBV6-6,.,CASSYDRGYHEQYF,TGTGCCAGCAGTTACGACAGGGGGTATCACGAGCAGTACTTC
TRBJ2-3,.,TRBV7-6,.,CASSLRTAGEGSGTDTQYF,TGTGCCAGCAGCTTACGCACCGCGGGTGAGGGATCCGGCACAGATACGCAGTATTTT
TRBJ2-2,.,TRBV27,.,CASTLYEREEGGELFF,TGTGCCAGCACCCTTTATGAGAGGGAGGAAGGCGGGGAGCTGTTTTTT
TRBJ2-2,.,TRBV5-6,.,CASSLEPPGNTGELFF,TGTGCCAGCAGCTTGGAACCACCCGGGAACACCGGGGAGCTGTTTTTT
TRBJ1-1,.,TRBV9,.,CASSVQANTEAFF,TGTGCCAGCAGCGTCCAAGCGAACACTGAAGCTTTCTTT
TRBJ2-1,.,TRBV7-8,.,CASSLVQLTYNEQFF,TGTGCCAGCAGCTTAGTACAGCTTACCTACAATGAGCAGTTCTTC
TRBJ1-1,TRBD1,TRBV11-2,.,CASSQGQGLNTEAFF,TGTGCCAGCAGCCAGGGACAGGGACTGAACACTGAAGCTTTCTTT
TRBJ2-7,TRBD2,TRBV30,.,CAWSAWTSGRTLSFSYEQYF,TGTGCCTGGAGTGCCTGGACTAGCGGGCGCACGCTTTCTTTCTCCTACGAGCAGTACTTC
TRBJ2-1,TRBD2,TRBV9,.,CASSQSGRVGEQFF,TGTGCCAGCAGTCAAAGCGGGAGGGTAGGTGAGCAGTTCTTC
TRBJ2-1,.,TRBV5-4,.,CASSRPGTKTEQFF,TGTGCCAGCAGCCGACCGGGGACAAAGACTGAGCAGTTCTTC
TRBJ2-3,.,TRBV28,.,CASSPVIATSTDTQYF,TGTGCCAGCAGTCCGGTTATAGCGACTAGCACAGATACGCAGTATTTT
TRBJ1-1,.,TRBV7-9,once,CASSARDILANTEAFF,TGTGCCAGCAGCGCCCGGGACATCCTCGCGAACACTGAAGCTTTCTTT
TRBJ2-7,.,TRBV5-4,.,CASSLTSSYEQYF,TGTGCCAGCAGCTTAACCAGCTCCTACGAGCAGTACTTC
TRBJ1-5,.,TRBV6-6,.,CASSRSLDQPQHF,TGTGCCAGCAGTCGGAGTCTTGATCAGCCCCAGCATTTT
TRBJ2-7,TRBD1,TRBV23-1,.,CASSLSFEDREYEQYF,TGCGCCAGCAGTCTTTCCTTTGAGGACAGGGAATACGAGCAGTACTTC
TRBJ2-3,.,TRBV30,.,CACQRAGDTQYF,TGTGCCTGCCAACGGGCGGGAGATACGCAGTATTTT
TRBJ2-1,.,TRBV4-1,once,CASSHNIGEQFF,TGCGCCAGCAGCCATAATATCGGTGAGCAGTTCTTC
TRBJ1-5,.,TRBV5-4,few,CASSLGGRASNQPQHF,TGTGCCAGCAGCTTGGGCGGCAGGGCTAGCAATCAGCCCCAGCATTTT
TRBJ2-7,TRBD1,TRBV6-1,.,CASSLLTGNAYEQYF,TGTGCCAGCAGTCTCCTGACAGGGAATGCCTACGAGCAGTACTTC
TRBJ2-7,.,TRBV28,few,CASSLPGFRAYEQYF,TGTGCCAGCAGTCTACCCGGGTTTCGGGCCTACGAGCAGTACTTC
TRBJ2-7,.,TRBV10-3,.,CAISESVGGHEQYF,TGTGCCATCAGTGAGTCGGTAGGGGGACACGAGCAGTACTTC
TRBJ2-3,.,TRBV5-4,few,CASSLRSSVTDTQYF,TGTGCCAGCAGCTTGAGGTCTAGCGTCACAGATACGCAGTATTTT
TRBJ2-1,TRBD2,TRBV28,.,CASSLFRGGYNEQFF,TGTGCCAGCAGTTTATTCCGGGGGGGTTACAATGAGCAGTTCTTC
TRBJ2-1,TRBD2,TRBV28,.,CASSGLAGGNNEQFF,TGTGCCAGCAGTGGATTAGCGGGAGGTAACAATGAGCAGTTCTTC
TRBJ2-1,.,TRBV14,.,CASSLISQGGPSYNEQFF,TGTGCCAGCAGCCTTATCTCCCAGGGGGGCCCATCCTACAATGAGCAGTTCTTC
TRBJ2-1,TRBD2,TRBV7-2,.,CASSLAGLAGGNEQFF,TGTGCCAGCAGCTTAGCCGGACTAGCGGGAGGTAATGAGCAGTTCTTC
TRBJ2-6,.,TRBV10-3,.,CAISPRGSSGANVLTF,TGTGCCATCAGTCCACGAGGAAGCTCTGGGGCCAACGTCCTGACTTTC
TRBJ2-1,TRBD2,TRBV7-2,.,CASSPTGTREYNEQFF,TGTGCCAGCAGCCCTACAGGGACTAGGGAATACAATGAGCAGTTCTTC
TRBJ2-6,.,TRBV4-2,once,CASSQTAESSGANVLTF,TGTGCCAGCAGCCAGACGGCGGAGAGCTCTGGGGCCAACGTCCTGACTTTC
TRBJ1-3,.,TRBV30,.,CAWGRISSGNTIYF,TGTGCCTGGGGCAGAATATCCTCTGGAAACACCATATATTTT
TRBJ2-1,TRBD2,TRBV6-5,.,CASSPRLAPYNEQFF,TGTGCCAGCAGTCCTCGACTAGCCCCCTACAATGAGCAGTTCTTC
TRBJ2-7,.,TRBV4-3,.,CASSQDGWAYEQYF,TGCGCCAGCAGCCAAGATGGGTGGGCTTACGAGCAGTACTTC
TRBJ1-1,TRBD1,TRBV5-4,few,CASSRDSPTEAFF,TGTGCCAGCAGTAGGGACAGCCCCACTGAAGCTTTCTTT
TRBJ1-2,TRBD1,TRBV28,.,CASGTVGQGSYGYTF,TGTGCCAGCGGAACCGTCGGACAGGGGTCCTATGGCTACACCTTC
TRBJ2-7,TRBD2,TRBV5-1,.,CASSLLAGGLYEQYF,TGCGCCAGCAGCTTGCTAGCGGGGGGCCTCTACGAGCAGTACTTC
TRBJ2-7,.,TRBV28,.,CASRPSGHEQYF,TGTGCCAGCAGACCTTCAGGCCACGAGCAGTACTTC